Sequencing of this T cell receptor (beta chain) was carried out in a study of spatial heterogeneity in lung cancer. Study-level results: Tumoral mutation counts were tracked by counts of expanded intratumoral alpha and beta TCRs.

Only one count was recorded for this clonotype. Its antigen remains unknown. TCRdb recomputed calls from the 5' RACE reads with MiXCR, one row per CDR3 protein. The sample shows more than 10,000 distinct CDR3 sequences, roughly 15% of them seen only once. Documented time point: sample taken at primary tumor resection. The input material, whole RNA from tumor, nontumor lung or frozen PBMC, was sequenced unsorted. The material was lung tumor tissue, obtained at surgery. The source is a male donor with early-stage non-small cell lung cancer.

The CDR3 coding sequence is TGCGCCAGCAGCCAAGATAGGGCAATCGGGGAGCTGTTTTTT. As protein: CASSQDRAIGELFF. The chain couples TRBV4-3 to TRBJ2-2, with unresolved D. Trimming cost V 0 bases and J 7 bases, with 9 bases left between them. This CDR3 is built from 14 residues. CDR1 LGHNA and CDR2 YSLEER come from the germline V gene.